This TCR beta chain was sequenced for a study of T cell responses to AZD1222 COVID-19 vaccine. Clones were sequenced by immunoSEQ multiplex PCR, and TCRdb holds only the in-frame ones, with some missing. This table has about 180,000 clones, around nine tenths appearing once. The CDR3 totals 14 residues. Germline-derived CDR1 and CDR2 are SNHLY and FYNNEI. V lost 6 bases, J lost 6 bases, and 15 bases lay in between. The sample was peripheral blood, taken on day 0 of AZD1222 vaccination. The receptor was isolated from an adult in good health. The V gene is TRBV2, the J gene TRBJ2-1; no reliable D call. The CDR3 protein is CASRTLTMANEQFF. The CDR3 nucleotides read TGTGCCAGCAGGACACTGACGATGGCCAATGAGCAGTTCTTC.